This note documents a single T cell receptor beta chain sequence. This sample stems from a study of blood T cell repertoires in COVID-19. Across the whole study: From the United States, Italy and Spain came samples of acute and convalescent COVID-19. From T cells, B-cell-depleted T cells, or PBMCs came the material, which was cDNA or gDNA.

Under the authors' procedure: Reference gene primer amplification yielded estimated nucleated cell counts. TCRdb's table, derived via immunoSEQ multiplex PCR, lists solely in-frame clones and lacks some. V and J calls plus clone size are reproduced from that table; the DNA served to infer D and trimming. The sample holds about 50,000 clones, around four fifths seen once. The specimen sequenced was peripheral blood. The clonotype was recovered from a human donor in a cohort sampled during active COVID-19.

The CDR3 is CASSGQGDYGYTF. The CDR3, as DNA: TGCGCCAGCTCCGGCCAGGGTGACTATGGCTACACCTTC. This rearrangement joins TRBV5-1 to TRBJ1-2; TRBD1 is a possible D gene (5 bases). Germline values: CDR1 SGHRS, CDR2 YFSETQ. CDR3 length: 13 amino acids. V lost 7 bases and J 3 bases, leaving 13 bases between the germline ends.